Listed below are T cell receptor beta chains from one sample, sequenced in a study of blood T cell repertoires in COVID-19. Assay used: immunoSEQ multiplex PCR; TCRdb lists only in-frame clones, some missing. This sample has around 140,000 clones, with around 88% found just once. The sample taken for sequencing was peripheral blood. The receptors here all came from a woman aged 60-75 years with acute or convalescent COVID-19. Both conserved end residues are part of each CDR3. Fields, in order: D gene, clone size, V gene, J gene, CDR3 DNA, CDR3 protein. The D gene is left open where the match is weak. Only some rows state a clone size, as once, few, many or a class for expanded clones.

>TRBD2|.|TRBV28|TRBJ2-2
TGTGCCAGCGGGCGGGGGGTATACGGGGAGCTGTTTTTT
CASGRGVYGELFF
>.|.|TRBV13|TRBJ2-1
TGTGCCAGCAGGTTAGCAGGGGCTTTAGGGGATGAGCAGTTCTTC
CASRLAGALGDEQFF
>.|.|TRBV19|TRBJ1-1
TGTGCCAGTAGTACCCAGGGTGGGGCTGAAGCTTTCTTT
CASSTQGGAEAFF
>TRBD1|once|TRBV19|TRBJ1-5
TGTGCCAGCAAAACGGGACAGCTCAATCAGCCCCAGCATTTT
CASKTGQLNQPQHF
>.|.|TRBV7-2|TRBJ2-7
TGTGCCAGCAGCTCAGAACCGGGACAAGGTGAGCAGTACTTC
CASSSEPGQGEQYF
>.|.|TRBV11-2|TRBJ1-6
TGTGCCAGCAGCTCGATAGCCAGGGCTAATTCACCCCTCCACTTT
CASSSIARANSPLHF
>TRBD1|.|TRBV15|TRBJ2-7
TGTGCCACCAGCAACAAGGGGGCTCGCTACGAGCAGTACTTC
CATSNKGARYEQYF
>.|.|TRBV6-2/TRBV6-3|TRBJ2-7
TGTGCCAGCAGCCTGAGGGACTACGAGCAGTACTTC
CASSLRDYEQYF
>.|.|TRBV11-2|TRBJ1-1
TGTGCCAGCAGCTTAGCCTTTCAGGGTTCCACTGAAGCTTTCTTT
CASSLAFQGSTEAFF
>TRBD1|.|TRBV30|TRBJ1-5
TGTGCCTGGAGCGACAGGGACAATCAGCCCCAGCATTTT
CAWSDRDNQPQHF
>.|.|TRBV11-2|TRBJ2-7
TGTGCCAGCAGCTTAGGCCGGGACATCTATTACGAGCAGTACTTC
CASSLGRDIYYEQYF
>.|.|TRBV2|TRBJ1-2
TGTGCCAGCAGTAGAGACGGAGCCTATGGCTACACCTTC
CASSRDGAYGYTF
>.|.|TRBV5-6|TRBJ2-7
TGTGCCAGCAGCTTGCCTTTAACAGAGCAGTACTTC
CASSLPLTEQYF
>.|.|TRBV12-3/TRBV12-4|TRBJ1-2
TGTGCCTCCTCGGGAGCGGGGGGCGATGGCTACACCTTC
CASSGAGGDGYTF
>.|.|TRBV6-6|TRBJ2-7
TGTGCCAGCAGTTACTCGAAGGCAGGGTCCGAGCAGTACTTC
CASSYSKAGSEQYF
>TRBD2|once|TRBV7-2|TRBJ2-5
TGTGCCAGCACCCTCCGGGCGGGGGGGCAGGAGACCCAGTACTTC
CASTLRAGGQETQYF
>TRBD1|.|TRBV30|TRBJ1-1
TGTGCCTGTAGTCGGAGAGACAGGGGTCAATACACTGAAGCTTTCTTT
CACSRRDRGQYTEAFF
>.|.|TRBV5-4|TRBJ2-1
TGTGCCAGCAGCTTGAAGACAGGTTCGTATGAGCAGTTCTTC
CASSLKTGSYEQFF
>.|.|TRBV7-2|TRBJ1-1
TGTGCCAGCAGCTACGGACAGCTGAACACTGAAGCTTTCTTT
CASSYGQLNTEAFF
>.|.|TRBV6-4|TRBJ1-1
TGTGCCAGCAGACCCTCGGGGGGGGCAACTGAAGCTTTCTTT
CASRPSGGATEAFF
>.|few|TRBV13|TRBJ1-4
TGTGCCAGCAGCTTAGGGTCAATTGATGAAAAACTGTTTTTT
CASSLGSIDEKLFF
>TRBD1|.|TRBV5-4|TRBJ1-4
TGTGCCAGCAGCCCACGACAGGGGGCTGGCGAAAAACTGTTTTTT
CASSPRQGAGEKLFF
>TRBD1|.|TRBV5-1|TRBJ1-1
TGCGCCAGCGGACGGGACAGCTTGAACACTGAAGCTTTCTTT
CASGRDSLNTEAFF
>.|.|TRBV30|TRBJ1-5
TGTGCCTGGAGTGTTCTGGGGAGGGAAGGTCAGCCCCAGCATTTT
CAWSVLGREGQPQHF
>TRBD1|.|TRBV6-4|TRBJ1-5
TGTGCCACCTTCCTCTCCGGACAGGGGCATCAGCCCCAGCATTTT
CATFLSGQGHQPQHF
>TRBD1|.|TRBV2|TRBJ1-3
TGTGCCAGCCGGGGGACAGGGACTGGAAACACCATATATTTT
CASRGTGTGNTIYF
>.|once|TRBV6-5|TRBJ1-3
TGTGCCAGCAGTTACTCGGGCCTCTCTGGAAACACCATATATTTT
CASSYSGLSGNTIYF
>.|.|TRBV27|TRBJ1-2
TGTGCCAGCAGTTTATCAGGGGCCTATGGCTACACCTTC
CASSLSGAYGYTF
>TRBD1|few|TRBV18|TRBJ2-7
TGTGCCAGCTCACCACGACCGACAGGGACGGGGGAGCAGTACTTC
CASSPRPTGTGEQYF
>TRBD1|.|TRBV3-1/TRBV3-2|TRBJ1-2
TGTGCCAGCAGCCGAGGGGACAGAGCTAACTATGGCTACACCTTC
CASSRGDRANYGYTF
>.|.|TRBV5-1|TRBJ2-3
TGCGCCAGCAGCTTGGAGGCCGCAGGGGCCCCAGATACGCAGTATTTT
CASSLEAAGAPDTQYF
>TRBD2|.|TRBV7-6|TRBJ2-5
TGTGCCAGCAGCTTAGAAGTTTCGCCTAGCGGTAAAGAGACCCAGTACTTC
CASSLEVSPSGKETQYF
>.|.|TRBV28|TRBJ2-7
TGTGCCAGCAGTTTAGACAGTTGGCAGTACTTC
CASSLDSWQYF
>.|.|TRBV19|TRBJ2-7
TGTGCCAGTAGTATCGGTCTTTACGAGCAGTACTTC
CASSIGLYEQYF
>TRBD1|once|TRBV6-5|TRBJ1-2
TGTGCCAGCAGTTCCGGGACAGGGCACTATGGCTACACCTTC
CASSSGTGHYGYTF
>.|.|TRBV2|TRBJ1-4
TGTGCCAGCAAATCCCAGGGGTGGAGTGAAAAACTGTTTTTT
CASKSQGWSEKLFF
>TRBD1|few|TRBV12-5|TRBJ1-1
TGTGCTAGTGGTTTGATAACCGGGACAGGATTGAACACTGAAGCTTTCTTT
CASGLITGTGLNTEAFF
>TRBD1|.|TRBV30|TRBJ1-6
TGTGCCTGGAGAATCGGGACAGGGGTTTCACCCCTCCACTTT
CAWRIGTGVSPLHF
>.|.|TRBV18|TRBJ1-1
TGTGCCAGCTCACCCCTAACGGAATCGGGCACTGAAGCTTTCTTT
CASSPLTESGTEAFF
>.|.|TRBV5-1|TRBJ1-2
TGCGCCAGCAGCTTGGGTACAGCAGCTAACTATGGCTACACCTTC
CASSLGTAANYGYTF
>.|.|TRBV9|TRBJ1-1
TGTGCCAGCAGCGTTGGACAGTACACTGAAGCTTTCTTT
CASSVGQYTEAFF
>TRBD1|.|TRBV4-1|TRBJ1-1
TGCGCCAGCAGCCAAGTGACAGGGAGACGATTTAACACTGAAGCTTTCTTT
CASSQVTGRRFNTEAFF
>TRBD2|.|TRBV11-2|TRBJ2-2
TGTGCCAGCAGCTTAAGAGGCGGGGGAAACACCGGGGAGCTGTTTTTT
CASSLRGGGNTGELFF
>TRBD1|.|TRBV2|TRBJ1-2
TGTGCCAGCAGATCCGGGACAGGCGATTTTTATGGCTACACCTTC
CASRSGTGDFYGYTF
>TRBD2|.|TRBV4-3|TRBJ2-1
TGCGCCAGCAGCCCCGGACTAGCGGGGGAGGGTGAGCAGTTCTTC
CASSPGLAGEGEQFF
>TRBD1|.|TRBV4-2|TRBJ1-4
TGTGCCAGCAGCCAGTTGTCGGGACAGTCTAATGAAAAACTGTTTTTT
CASSQLSGQSNEKLFF
>.|few|TRBV10-3|TRBJ1-1
TGTGCCATCAGCGAGGTGGGGGGCACTGAAGCTTTCTTT
CAISEVGGTEAFF
>.|few|TRBV14|TRBJ2-6
TGTGCCAGCAGCCACCCGGGAGAAGTTGGGGCCAACGTCCTGACTTTC
CASSHPGEVGANVLTF
>.|.|TRBV5-4|TRBJ1-2
TGTGCCAGCAGCTTGGACGGACAGCACCTCTATGGCTACACCTTC
CASSLDGQHLYGYTF
>.|few|TRBV4-1|TRBJ2-1
TGCGCCAGCAGCCAAGATAACACGGGGAACAATGAGCAGTTCTTC
CASSQDNTGNNEQFF
>.|.|TRBV28|TRBJ1-5
TGTGCCTCAGCGTTGCGGAATCAGCCCCAGCATTTT
CASALRNQPQHF
>TRBD1|.|TRBV5-6|TRBJ1-1
TGTGCCAGCAGCCTGGGACAGCAGAACACTGAAGCTTTCTTT
CASSLGQQNTEAFF
>.|once|TRBV21-1|TRBJ2-7
TGTGCCAGCAGCAAATTCGTTATTAAAGACTTATACGAGCAGTACTTC
CASSKFVIKDLYEQYF
>.|.|TRBV7-3|TRBJ1-1
TGTGCCAGCAGCTTAGGTACTAACACTGAAGCTTTCTTT
CASSLGTNTEAFF